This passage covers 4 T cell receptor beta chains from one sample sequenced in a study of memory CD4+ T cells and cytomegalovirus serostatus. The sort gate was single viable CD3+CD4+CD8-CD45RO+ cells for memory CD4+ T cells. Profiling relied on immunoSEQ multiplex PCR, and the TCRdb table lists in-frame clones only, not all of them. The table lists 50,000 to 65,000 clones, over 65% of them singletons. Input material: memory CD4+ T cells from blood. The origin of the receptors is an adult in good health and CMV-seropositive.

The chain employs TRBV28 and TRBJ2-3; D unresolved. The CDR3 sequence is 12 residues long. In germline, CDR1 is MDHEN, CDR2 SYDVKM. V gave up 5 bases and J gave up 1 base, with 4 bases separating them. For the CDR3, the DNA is TGTGCCAGCAGTACCGGCACAGATACGCAGTATTTT. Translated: CASSTGTDTQYF.

DNA for the CDR3: TGTGCCAGCAGCCGCGCTCGGGGGCTCGAGCAGTACTTC. Its protein is CASSRARGLEQYF. V is TRBV7-3 and J is TRBJ2-7; D tentatively reads TRBD1 or TRBD2 (6 bases each). Germline CDR1 reads SGHTA; CDR2 reads FQGTGA. The V and J ends lost 5 bases and 6 bases respectively, with 14 bases between them. The CDR3 runs to 13 residues.

CDR3 DNA: TGTGCCAGCAGCTACGGACAGGTTCAGGCCAACGTCCTGACTTTC. Its translation is CASSYGQVQANVLTF. The chain couples TRBV7-2 to TRBJ2-6; 7 bases align to TRBD1. V lost 4 bases to trimming and J lost 6 bases; unmatched junction nucleotides: 6. Germline CDR1 SGHTA, CDR2 FQGNSA. The CDR3 contains 15 residues.

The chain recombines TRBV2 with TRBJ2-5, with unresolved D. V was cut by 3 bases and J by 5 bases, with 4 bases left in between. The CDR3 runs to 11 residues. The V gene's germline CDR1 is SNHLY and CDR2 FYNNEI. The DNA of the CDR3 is TGTGCCAGCAGTGATTCGGAGACCCAGTACTTC. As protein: CASSDSETQYF.